Presented here are 27 T cell receptor beta chains from one specimen sequenced in a study of blood T cell repertoires in COVID-19. Data came from immunoSEQ multiplex PCR; TCRdb stores just in-frame clones and leaves some out. The sample has 150,000 to 200,000 clones; around 89% are singletons. The sequenced sample consisted of PBMCs or T cells enriched from blood (not recorded which). The receptors were gathered from a woman under 30 who had recovered from COVID-19.

The chain links TRBV28 to TRBJ1-5, with a tentative D call TRBD1 (6 bases). The CDR3 has 13 residues. V was shortened by 8 bases and J by 4 bases, with 12 bases between the two germline ends. Germline CDR1 and CDR2: MDHEN and SYDVKM. This chain's CDR3 is CASRLQGNQPQHF. CDR3 nucleotides: TGTGCCAGCCGGCTGCAGGGGAATCAGCCCCAGCATTTT.

A word on this clone: Germline is not matched at one junction end, which may reflect a read error. V gene TRBV11-3 combines with J gene TRBJ2-1; 7 bases match TRBD2. The germline gives CDR1 SGHNT, CDR2 YENEEA. This CDR3 is 17 amino acids long. The CDR3 bases are TGTGCCAGCAGCCCCTCTATTGGGGGGGGATTCGGAAATGAACAGTTCTTC. It specifies CASSPSIGGGFGNEQFF.

This clone was seen a single time. The J gene is TRBJ2-7, the V gene TRBV7-8; TRBD2 aligns across 9 bases. Germline CDR1 SGHVS, CDR2 FQNEAQ. The CDR3 contains 16 residues. The junction had 8 bases not matched to a gene; V was cut back by 0 bases and J by 5 bases. The CDR3 DNA sequence: TGTGCCAGCAGCTTAGCAGTACCTAGCGGGACCAACGAGCAGTACTTC. Its translation is CASSLAVPSGTNEQYF.

The rearrangement uses TRBV9 and TRBJ2-5; 8 bases agree with TRBD1. The CDR3 is 14 residues long. CDR1 and CDR2 (germline): SGDLS, YYNGEE. Germline trimming cut 0 bases from V and 2 bases from J; bases unmatched to any gene: 0. CDR3 coding DNA: TGTGCCAGCAGCGTAGGACAGGGGCAAGAGACCCAGTACTTC. Its translation: CASSVGQGQETQYF.

The chain uses TRBV5-1 and TRBJ2-7; 8 bases are shared with TRBD2. The CDR3 has 15 amino acids. Germline-derived CDR1 and CDR2 are SGHRS and YFSETQ. The trim removed 1 base at V and 3 bases at J, leaving 6 bases unmatched. Here the CDR3 reads CASSLFGSGNYEQYF. Here the CDR3 DNA reads TGCGCCAGCAGCTTGTTTGGTAGCGGGAACTACGAGCAGTACTTC.

CDR3 region: CASSQRGVEEKLFF. CDR3 DNA: TGTGCCAGCAGCCAACGGGGAGTGGAAGAAAAACTGTTTTTT. The rearrangement joins TRBV3-1 (or the pseudogene TRBV3-2) to TRBJ1-4; D uncertain. The CDR3 is 14 residues long. From germline, CDR1 is LGHDT and CDR2 YNNKEL (reference sequence). Trimming shortened V by 2 bases and J by 8 bases, and 12 bases separated the two germline ends.

This clone occurred once. The J gene is TRBJ1-1, the V gene TRBV6-2 or TRBV6-3; D remains ambiguous. This CDR3 is 14 amino acids long. The V end was cut by 3 bases, the J end by 0 bases, with 8 bases between. Germline V gene lookup returns CDR1 MNHEY and CDR2 SVGEGT. CDR3 in amino acids: CASSYHRMNTEAFF. The CDR3 DNA reads as TGTGCCAGCAGTTATCACAGAATGAACACTGAAGCTTTCTTT.

This chain uses TRBV21-1 with TRBJ2-7; the table's D call, TRBD2, was not checked against the DNA. TRBV21-1 is tagged as a pseudogene. The CDR3 extends over 14 amino acids. In DNA, the CDR3 is TGTGCCAGCAGCAAAGCACTAGCGACCTACGAGCAGTACTTC. Amino acid sequence: CASSKALATYEQYF.

This clone showed up just a few times. The chain joins TRBV27 to TRBJ1-2; D is unclear. In germline, CDR1 is MNHEY, CDR2 SMNVEV (reference sequence). V was clipped by 7 bases and J by 3 bases, with 6 bases between them. The CDR3 is 11 amino acids. The CDR3 nucleotides read TGTGCCAGCATGAACTACTATGGCTACACCTTC. Translation gives CASMNYYGYTF.

The chain uses TRBV28 and TRBJ1-1; TRBD1 might be the D (5 bases). This CDR3 is 14 amino acids long. CDR1 MDHEN and CDR2 SYDVKM come from the germline V gene. Trimming took 8 bases from V and 3 from J, leaving 16 bases between them. CDR3 sequence reads: CASGAGDLHTEAFF. DNA of the CDR3: TGTGCCAGCGGAGCCGGGGACTTGCACACTGAAGCTTTCTTT.

This clone turned up a few times. The chain carries TRBV4-2 and TRBJ2-3; 10 bases fit TRBD2. The CDR3 consists of 20 residues. The germline V gene encodes CDR1 LGHNA and CDR2 YNFKEQ. J gave up 0 bases and V 0 bases, and 12 bases lay outside the gene matches. The CDR3 region is CASSQDGASGSGRSTDTQYF. DNA for the CDR3: TGTGCCAGCAGCCAAGACGGGGCTAGCGGGAGCGGGAGGAGCACAGATACGCAGTATTTT.

The rearrangement uses TRBV13 and TRBJ1-2; 8 bases are a match to TRBD1. This CDR3 contains 16 residues. Germline V CDR1 and CDR2: PRHDT, FYEKMQ (reference sequence). The V gene end was trimmed by 5 bases and the J gene end by 4 bases; junction bases not matched to a gene: 12. CDR3 bases: TGTGCCAGCAGCCCCCGGACAGGGAGGGTTGCCTATGGCTACACCTTC. This sequence encodes CASSPRTGRVAYGYTF.

The rearrangement joins TRBV9 to TRBJ1-2; D might be TRBD1 (6 bases). V gave up 7 bases and J gave up 6 bases, with 28 bases separating them. Germline loops: CDR1 SGDLS, CDR2 YYNGEE. This CDR3 has 17 amino acids. CDR3 amino acids: CASSDTISRGIGDGYTF. In DNA form, the CDR3 reads TGTGCCAGCTCCGATACAATTTCCAGGGGAATAGGAGATGGCTACACCTTC.

The chain joins TRBV27 to TRBJ2-7, with 9 nucleotides matching TRBD2. CDR1 is MNHEY and CDR2 is SMNVEV in the germline V gene (reference sequence). V was clipped by 7 bases and J by 6 bases; unmatched bases: 10. The CDR3 consists of 14 residues. The CDR3 nucleotides read TGTGCCAGCATAGTAGCGGGAGAAGGGCGCGAGCAGTACTTC. It specifies CASIVAGEGREQYF.

This sequence joins TRBV4-3 and TRBJ1-1; 7 nucleotides align to TRBD1. Germline lookup yields CDR1 LGHNA and CDR2 YSLEER. This CDR3 is 14 amino acids long. V trimming: 0 bases; J trimming: 7 bases; junction bases outside the gene matches: 5. The DNA of the CDR3 is TGCGCCAGCAGCCAAGATCCCCGACAGGGTGAAGCTTTCTTT. Residues: CASSQDPRQGEAFF.

DNA for the CDR3: TGTGCCAGCAGCCCCGGGACTATCTACGAGCAGTACTTC. Translated, it gives CASSPGTIYEQYF. V is TRBV5-6 and J is TRBJ2-7, with 7 bases fitting TRBD2. CDR1 and CDR2 from the germline V gene are SGHDT and YYEEEE. CDR3 length equals 13 residues. Trimming at V came to 4 bases and at J to 3 bases, leaving 4 bases not matched to a gene.

The rearrangement links TRBV25-1 to TRBJ1-2; no clear D gene. The length of the CDR3 is 15 residues. Germline loops: CDR1 MGHDK, CDR2 SYGVNS. V lost 3 bases, J lost 3 bases, and 14 bases lay in between. This CDR3 reads CASSEWFGEDYGYTF. The CDR3 DNA sequence: TGTGCCAGCAGTGAGTGGTTCGGGGAGGACTATGGCTACACCTTC.

This clone was counted many times. The CDR3 here is CAIWTSGRADSYNEQFF. CDR3 nucleotides: TGTGCCATCTGGACTAGCGGGAGGGCAGACTCCTACAATGAGCAGTTCTTC. The V and J genes are TRBV7-3 and TRBJ2-1, with 15 nucleotides matching TRBD2. Germline V gives CDR1 SGHTA, CDR2 FQGTGA. The CDR3 totals 17 residues. Germline trimming cut 10 bases from V and 0 bases from J; bases unmatched to any gene: 7.

This clone was seen only once. The chain recombines TRBV5-1 with TRBJ2-3; no firm D call. CDR3 length equals 14 residues. Trimming pared 0 bases from V and 6 bases from J, leaving 11 bases between. Looked up from germline, CDR1 is SGHRS and CDR2 is YFSETQ. CDR3 nucleotide sequence: TGCGCCAGCAGCTTGGTGTCGCTGCAGGATACGCAGTATTTT. This sequence encodes CASSLVSLQDTQYF.

The chain combines TRBV14 with TRBJ1-1; D gene unclear. Germline values: CDR1 SGHDN, CDR2 FVKESK. V lost 2 bases and J 5 bases, leaving 12 bases between the germline ends. The CDR3 runs to 14 residues. The CDR3 sequence is CASSQRPSGTEAFF. The CDR3 nucleotides read TGTGCCAGCAGCCAAAGGCCGTCCGGGACTGAAGCTTTCTTT.

The chain is built from TRBV7-9 and TRBJ1-2; no firm D call. This CDR3 has 13 amino acids. The V and J ends lost 3 bases and 0 bases respectively, with 5 bases between them. Germline V lookup: CDR1 SEHNR, CDR2 FQNEAQ (reference sequence). The chain's CDR3 is CASSFPANYGYTF. In DNA, the CDR3 is TGTGCCAGCAGCTTTCCAGCTAACTATGGCTACACCTTC.

The genes are TRBV12-3 or TRBV12-4 and TRBJ2-1, with a weak D call TRBD2 (7 bases). The CDR3 spans 13 residues. Trimming removed 5 bases at V and 10 bases at J, with 15 bases between. CDR3: CASSPGLRGEQFF. The CDR3 DNA sequence: TGTGCCAGCAGTCCGGGACTAAGGGGGGAGCAGTTCTTC.

This clone has a single count. The chain carries TRBV7-9 and TRBJ2-1; D perhaps matches TRBD2 (6 bases). Germline-derived CDR1 and CDR2 are SEHNR and FQNEAQ (reference sequence). Between the trimmed V and J ends, which lost 6 bases and 6 bases, there was a span of 12 bases. CDR3 length: 13 amino acids. The CDR3 bases are TGTGCCAGCAGGTCGGGACTCCTCAATGAGCAGTTCTTC. It is translated as CASRSGLLNEQFF.

The chain uses TRBV5-1 and TRBJ2-1, with TRBD1 matching over 10 bases. Germline values: CDR1 SGHRS, CDR2 YFSETQ. V lost 2 bases and J lost 3; bases outside the gene matches: 5. The CDR3 spans 16 residues. The CDR3 region is CASSLPTGGIYNEQFF. As DNA, the CDR3 is TGCGCCAGCAGCTTACCGACAGGGGGCATCTACAATGAGCAGTTCTTC.

V is TRBV10-3 and J is TRBJ1-5; D not resolved. CDR1 and CDR2 (germline): ENHRY, SYGVKD. Trimming stripped 5 bases from V and 8 bases from J, with 10 bases between. The CDR3 spans 12 residues. The CDR3 loop reads CAISSYGEPQHF. Here the CDR3 DNA reads TGTGCCATCAGTAGTTACGGGGAGCCCCAGCATTTT.

This chain connects TRBV7-9 to TRBJ2-6; TRBD1 agrees at 10 bases. This CDR3 is 19 amino acids long. CDR1 is SEHNR, CDR2 FQNEAQ, per germline (reference sequence). With V trimmed by 2 bases and J by 5 bases, 12 bases remained unmatched. CDR3 loop: CASSLIVGTGAVRANVLTF. CDR3 nucleotide sequence: TGTGCCAGCAGCTTAATAGTCGGGACAGGGGCGGTTAGGGCCAACGTCCTGACTTTC. Using reference TRBV7-9 and TRBJ2-6 for the parts outside the CDR3, the full variable domain is DTGVSQNPRHKITKRGQNVTFRCDPISEHNRLYWYRQTLGQGPEFLTYFQNEAQLEKSRLLSDRFSAERPKGSFSTLEIQRTEQGDSAMYLCASSLIVGTGAVRANVLTFGAGSRLTVL.

A single count supports this clone. This chain links TRBV13 with TRBJ2-3; maybe TRBD1 (6 bases). The CDR3 loop spans 17 amino acids. The germline V gene encodes CDR1 PRHDT and CDR2 FYEKMQ (reference sequence). V was clipped by 3 bases and J by 0 bases, with 16 bases between them. The CDR3 region is CASSFNTEGVSTDTQYF. The DNA of the CDR3 is TGTGCCAGCAGCTTCAACACCGAGGGGGTTAGCACAGATACGCAGTATTTT.